Listed here are 3 T cell receptor beta chains from one sample, sequenced in a study of blood T cells in healthy people across ages. PCR was performed a second time for about 7 to 11 cycles using a sample-barcoded 5' primer and a J-beta primer mix. TCRdb fed the 5' RACE reads into MiXCR, producing one record per CDR3 protein. The sample lists 600,000 or so distinct CDR3 sequences, approximately 30% occurring once. Material for sequencing was blood. The source of these receptors is a woman aged 80 or over in good health.

This clonotype was recorded a few times. The V and J genes are TRBV25-1 and TRBJ1-1; D is perhaps TRBD1 (5 bases). Trimming cost V 0 bases and J 4 bases, with 12 bases left between them. CDR1 is MGHDK, CDR2 SYGVNS, per germline. The CDR3 is 15 residues long. CDR3 sequence: CASSEYKAGGTEAFF. DNA for the CDR3: TGTGCCAGCAGTGAATACAAGGCGGGGGGCACTGAAGCTTTCTTT.

This clonotype was detected only a few times. The chain links TRBV5-6 to TRBJ1-4, with D maybe TRBD1 (5 bases). CDR3 length: 16 amino acids. The V end lost 4 bases, the J end lost 5 bases, and 18 bases lay between the germline ends. The germline CDR1 and CDR2 sequences are SGHDT and YYEEEE. The CDR3 nucleotides read TGTGCCAGCAGCCGCCTAGGGGAAGGAATAAATGAAAAACTGTTTTTT. This gives the protein CASSRLGEGINEKLFF.

The chain is built from TRBV12-3 or TRBV12-4 and TRBJ2-1; D perhaps matches TRBD2 (6 bases). The CDR3 runs 13 residues. With 6 bases removed from V and 13 bases from J, the gap between germline ends came to 19 bases. The DNA for the CDR3 is TGTGCCAGCAGCCAAGTGGGGGGAAAGATCCAGTTCTTC. As protein: CASSQVGGKIQFF.